The clone carrying this T cell receptor (beta chain) has a handful of counts. Trimming cost V 6 bases and J 7 bases; bases outside gene matches: 17. The CDR3 is 16 residues long. CDR1 is MGHDK, CDR2 SYGVNS, per germline. TCRdb redid the calling of the RT-PCR reads with MiXCR, one entry per CDR3 protein. The table has hundreds of thousands of distinct CDR3 sequences, around 14% seen once. The specimen was memory CD4+ T cells from blood. The chain has TRBV25-1 and TRBJ1-2, with TRBD1 matching 7 bases. This sequence was found in a female donor in good health, serving as a healthy control. CDR3 sequence (DNA): TGTGCCAGCAGCCCTGAGCAGACAGGGATCTTAGGTGGCTACACCTTC. Encoded protein: CASSPEQTGILGGYTF.